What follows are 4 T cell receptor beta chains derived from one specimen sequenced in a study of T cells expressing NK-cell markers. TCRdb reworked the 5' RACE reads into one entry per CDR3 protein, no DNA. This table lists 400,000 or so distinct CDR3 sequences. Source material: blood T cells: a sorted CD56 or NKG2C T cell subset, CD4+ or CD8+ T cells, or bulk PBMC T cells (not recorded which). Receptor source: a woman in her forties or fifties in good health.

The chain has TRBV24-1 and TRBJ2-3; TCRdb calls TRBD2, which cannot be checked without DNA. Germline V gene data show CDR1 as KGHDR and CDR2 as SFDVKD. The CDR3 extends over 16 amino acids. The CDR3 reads CATSDRGTSGTDTQYF.

The CDR3 loop reads CATPGASGANVLTF. The rearrangement uses TRBV10-3 and TRBJ2-6; TCRdb's D call, TRBD1, is unchecked because there is no DNA. The germline V gene has CDR1 ENHRY and CDR2 SYGVKD. This CDR3 comprises 14 residues.

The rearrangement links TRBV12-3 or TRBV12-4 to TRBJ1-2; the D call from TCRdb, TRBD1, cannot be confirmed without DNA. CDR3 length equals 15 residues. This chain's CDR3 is CASSPLTGGSSGYTF.

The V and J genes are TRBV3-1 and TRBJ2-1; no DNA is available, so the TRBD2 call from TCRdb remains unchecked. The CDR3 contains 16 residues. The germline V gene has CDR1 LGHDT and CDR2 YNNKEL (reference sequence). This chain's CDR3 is CASSHRAGLSYNEQFF.